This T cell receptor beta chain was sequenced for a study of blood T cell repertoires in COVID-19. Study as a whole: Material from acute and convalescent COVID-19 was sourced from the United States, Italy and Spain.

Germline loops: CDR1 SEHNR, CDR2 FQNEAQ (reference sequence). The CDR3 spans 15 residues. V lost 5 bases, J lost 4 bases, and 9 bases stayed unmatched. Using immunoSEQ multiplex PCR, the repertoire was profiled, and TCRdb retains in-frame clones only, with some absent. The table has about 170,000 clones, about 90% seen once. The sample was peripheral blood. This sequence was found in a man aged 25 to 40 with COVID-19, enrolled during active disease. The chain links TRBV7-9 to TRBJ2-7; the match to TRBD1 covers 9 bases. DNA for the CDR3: TGTGCCAGCAGCAGAGACAGGGGGGACTATTACGAGCAGTACTTC. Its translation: CASSRDRGDYYEQYF.